The 13 T cell receptor beta chains below were found in one sample sequenced in a study of T cells and Merkel cell carcinoma outcomes. The method was immunoSEQ multiplex PCR; TCRdb's version includes in-frame clones alone and lacks a portion of them. The sample includes some 13,000 clones, roughly 92% of them seen just once. The sequencing input was tumor tissue from Merkel cell carcinoma. The receptors shown here come from a human donor with Merkel cell carcinoma.

The CDR3 DNA reads as TGTGCCAGCAGTAGAGCCGGGACAGATTACGAGCAGTACTTC. This codes for CASSRAGTDYEQYF. V is TRBV28 and J is TRBJ2-7; 7 positions agree with TRBD1. Looked up from germline, CDR1 is MDHEN and CDR2 is SYDVKM. V lost 5 bases and J lost 4; bases outside the gene matches: 8. The CDR3 runs to 14 residues. Filled out from reference TRBV28 and TRBJ2-7, the complete variable domain reads DVKVTQSSRYLVKRTGEKVFLECVQDMDHENMFWYRQDPGLGLRLIYFSYDVKMKEKGDIPEGYSVSREKKERFSLILESASTNQTSMYLCASSRAGTDYEQYFGPGTRLTVT.

The chain carries TRBV9 and TRBJ2-1; no firm D call. This CDR3 region has 15 residues. V shed 0 bases and J shed 5 bases, with 12 bases lying between them. Germline CDR1 SGDLS, CDR2 YYNGEE. CDR3 protein: CASSVELVPNNEQFF. CDR3 nucleotide sequence: TGTGCCAGCAGCGTAGAGTTGGTACCAAACAATGAGCAGTTCTTC.

The chain recombines TRBV9 with TRBJ2-6, with 9 positions matching TRBD1. The CDR3 spans 17 residues. V was pared by 3 bases and J by 3 bases, with 7 bases of the junction left unmatched. Germline CDR1 SGDLS, CDR2 YYNGEE. In DNA, the CDR3 is TGTGCCAGCAGCGCCCGGGACAGGGCTTATGGGGCCAACGTCCTGACTTTC. Its translation: CASSARDRAYGANVLTF.

The chain links TRBV30 to TRBJ2-3; D gene unclear. The germline gives CDR1 GTSNPN, CDR2 SVGIG (reference sequence). Trimming took off 0 bases at V and 1 base at J, with 5 bases between the two ends. The CDR3 totals 13 residues. CDR3 in DNA: TGTGCCTGGAGTGTCGGAGGCACAGATACGCAGTATTTT. Its translation is CAWSVGGTDTQYF.

The chain uses TRBV5-1 and TRBJ2-2; no firm D call. This CDR3 has 13 amino acids. With 6 bases removed from V and 1 base from J, the gap between germline ends came to 7 bases. Germline CDR1 reads SGHRS; CDR2 reads YFSETQ. The DNA for the CDR3 is TGCGCCAGCAAGGGCGGGAACACCGGGGAGCTGTTTTTT. This translates into CASKGGNTGELFF.

This clone has a single count. The V gene is TRBV19, the J gene TRBJ1-3; D gene uncertain. The CDR3 runs to 13 residues. Deletions cut 3 bases from V and 9 bases from J, with 12 bases between. Germline CDR1 reads LNHDA; CDR2 reads SQIVND (reference sequence). CDR3 sequence: CASSIVLRATIYF. CDR3 nucleotides: TGTGCCAGTAGTATTGTCCTAAGGGCCACCATATATTTT.

The chain recombines TRBV18 with TRBJ1-5; a possible D gene is TRBD1 (5 bases). Trimming stripped 4 bases from V and 2 bases from J, with 6 bases between. The CDR3 is 13 residues long. The germline V gene has CDR1 KGHSH and CDR2 LQKENI. The CDR3 DNA reads as TGTGCCAGCTCACGGGACCGCAATCAGCCCCAGCATTTT. Protein sequence: CASSRDRNQPQHF. The complete variable domain, with remaining parts taken from reference TRBV18 and TRBJ1-5, reads NAGVMQNPRHLVRRRGQEARLRCSPMKGHSHVYWYRQLPEEGLKFMVYLQKENIIDESGMPKERFSAEFPKEGPSILRIQQVVRGDSAAYFCASSRDRNQPQHFGDGTRLSIL.

As regards this clone: Additional DNA sequences in this sample encode the identical CDR3. The chain combines TRBV5-4 with TRBJ1-1, with D unclear. Germline values: CDR1 SGHNT, CDR2 YYREEE (reference sequence). V lost 1 base, J lost 0 bases, and 7 bases lay in between. This CDR3 is built from 14 residues. CDR3 residues: CASSLSGLNTEAFF. CDR3 nucleotides: TGTGCCAGCAGCTTGTCGGGTTTGAACACTGAAGCTTTCTTT. The whole variable domain, remainder taken from reference TRBV5-4 and TRBJ1-1, is ETGVTQSPTHLIKTRGQQVTLRCSSQSGHNTVSWYQQALGQGPQFIFQYYREEENGRGNFPPRFSGLQFPNYSSELNVNALELDDSALYLCASSLSGLNTEAFFGQGTRLTVV.

V is TRBV18 and J is TRBJ2-1, with D unresolved. With 3 bases removed from V and 6 bases from J, the gap between germline ends came to 18 bases. This CDR3 region has 16 residues. In germline, CDR1 is KGHSH, CDR2 LQKENI. CDR3: CASSPFSGLEGNEQFF. In DNA form, the CDR3 reads TGTGCCAGCTCACCTTTTTCGGGTCTCGAAGGCAATGAGCAGTTCTTC.

This clone was counted once. The V gene is TRBV4-3, the J gene TRBJ2-3, with D tentatively TRBD2 (6 bases). The CDR3 is 15 residues long. Germline CDR1 LGHNA, CDR2 YSLEER. V was trimmed by 0 bases and J by 6 bases, leaving 13 bases between them. The CDR3 region has the DNA TGCGCCAGCAGCCAAGAAGGGTACCGGGGGGATACGCAGTATTTT. Its protein is CASSQEGYRGDTQYF.

The chain has TRBV5-1 and TRBJ2-3; TRBD2 agrees at 11 bases. Germline CDR1 and CDR2: SGHRS and YFSETQ. Trimming took 8 bases from V and 5 from J; bases not matched to a gene: 13. This CDR3 is built from 16 residues. CDR3 coding DNA: TGCGCCAGTTCCCCCATAGCGGGGGGGCGTCAAGATACGCAGTATTTT. It is translated as CASSPIAGGRQDTQYF.

This clone has just a few counts. This chain joins TRBV7-2 and TRBJ1-2, with D possibly TRBD1 on 6 matching bases. Germline loops: CDR1 SGHTA, CDR2 FQGNSA. The CDR3 runs to 13 residues. Between the trimmed V and J ends, which lost 5 bases and 8 bases, there was a span of 15 bases. In DNA form, the CDR3 reads TGTGCCAGCAGCCCTTATGACAGGCGGGGCTACACCTTC. It translates to CASSPYDRRGYTF. The full variable domain, in which reference TRBV7-2 and TRBJ1-2 provide the parts outside the CDR3, is GAGVSQSPSNKVTEKGKDVELRCDPISGHTALYWYRQSLGQGLEFLIYFQGNSAPDKSGLPSDRFSAERTGGSVSTLTIQRTQQEDSAVYLCASSPYDRRGYTFGSGTRLTVV.

The chain is built from TRBV29-1 and TRBJ2-5, with D perhaps matching TRBD1 (5 bases). This CDR3 is 13 amino acids long. Trimming cost V 2 bases and J 1 base, with 8 bases left between them. The germline V gene has CDR1 SQVTM and CDR2 ANQGSEA. The CDR3 DNA reads as TGCAGCGTTGAAAGGCAGGGCCAAGAGACCCAGTACTTC. Translation gives CSVERQGQETQYF.